This T cell receptor (beta chain) came from a study of Graves' ophthalmopathy and Graves' hyperthyroidism. Amplification targeted the TCR beta CDR3 regions, with RNA transcripts as the source material. After a first-round RT-PCR with HTBI primers, a second-round multiplex PCR was run. TCRdb called the multiplex PCR reads again in MiXCR, with one record for every CDR3 protein. The sample holds about 340,000 distinct CDR3 sequences, 17% seen once. Diagnosis used clinical symptoms, serum thyroxine, TRAb, thyroid ultrasound and orbital computed tomography. The CDR3 has 14 residues. The V gene end was trimmed by 5 bases and the J gene end by 4 bases; junction bases not matched to a gene: 6. Germline-derived CDR1 and CDR2 are LGHDT and YNNKEL (reference sequence). This clonotype has ten or more counts.

Sequencing input: peripheral blood. The V and J genes are TRBV3-1 and TRBJ2-5, with 8 positions matching TRBD1. The sequence came from an adult man with Graves' ophthalmopathy. This CDR3 reads CASSSQGASETQYF. For the CDR3, the DNA is TGTGCCAGCAGCTCGCAGGGGGCTTCAGAGACCCAGTACTTC.